This T cell receptor beta chain originates from a study of Graves' ophthalmopathy and Graves' hyperthyroidism. Study background: The term stable hyperthyroidism indicated an absence of ophthalmopathy within 18 months of follow-up.

CDR3 length: 11 amino acids. Trimming took off 7 bases at V and 7 bases at J, with 13 bases between the two ends. Looked up from germline, CDR1 is SQVTM and CDR2 is ANQGSEA. Note on this clonotype: Its cognate antigen is unknown.

RNA transcripts were the template, and TCR beta CDR3 regions were amplified from them. HTBI-primed first-round RT-PCR preceded second-round multiplex PCR. TCRdb redid the calling of the multiplex PCR reads with MiXCR, one entry per CDR3 protein. The sample has some 1.1 million distinct CDR3 sequences; roughly two fifths are singletons. Study-level findings and limits: Ophthalmopathy progression prediction by the model yielded a sensitivity of approximately 71% and a specificity of around 72%.

The sequenced material came from peripheral blood or thyroid tissue (not recorded which). This receptor was identified in an adult man with Graves' hyperthyroidism. The genes are TRBV29-1 and TRBJ2-5; D remains unclear. The CDR3 DNA reads TGCAGCGGCCGAGAGTTGGGGACCCAGTACTTC. Its protein product is CSGRELGTQYF.